This T cell receptor (beta chain) is drawn from a study of T cell repertoires in cytomegalovirus infection (dated by TCRdb to the late 2010s). The study in broad terms: Donor HLA type was relevant to the analysis, as public TCR beta signatures indicated carriage of CMV infection together with the matching HLA type. What the authors observed across the whole study: The ex vivo response was dominated by HLA-C-restricted CMV-specific TCR beta clonotypes, which also provided the single most frequent clonotype in two of eight donors. Carriers of CMV infection plus the relevant HLA type were discriminated by the cumulative frequency of public TCR beta family members in the study cohort and in an independent roughly 370-donor cohort.

Trimming accounts for 5 bases at V and 1 base at J, while the number of junction bases matched to no gene is 6. There are 15 amino acids in the CDR3, from cysteine to phenylalanine inclusive. The only DNA kept is the CDR3, 45 bases in frame from the first base. CDR1 MNHNY and CDR2 SVGAGI were looked up in the germline V gene (reference sequence). The instrument given in TCRdb is Illumina HiSeq 1500. The raw public data were reprocessed by TCRdb itself: fastp quality trimming at Q25, MiXCR clonotype calling, in-frame beta chains only. Rows are unified per CDR3 protein, each entry keeping the most common DNA and genes. This sample gives under 300,000 distinct CDR3 sequences in total; about a sixth of them show up just once. The ten largest clones capture 40% to 55% of the sample. This clonotype was seen ten or more times. Its antigen remains undetermined. One base away there is no much larger clone; base qualities are not given.

The chain is assembled from TRBV6-6 and TRBJ2-3; 7 nucleotides in the junction match TRBD1. Specimen: CD8+ T cells from PBMCs. The origin of this receptor is a human donor in good health (CMV status not recorded). Some clones in this sample may be carry-over from other donors' samples. The DNA sequence reads TGTGCCAGCAGTACCGCGACAGGGCGCACAGATACGCAGTATTTT. It is translated as CASSTATGRTDTQYF.